One sample yielded the 13 T cell receptor beta chains listed below, sequenced in a study of regulatory T cells in long-lasting Graves disease. Specified time point: persistent/refractory GD, antithyroid drugs over 5 years with positive TRAb. TCR sequences were obtained from RNA taken from PBMCs. The TCR beta library used iRepertoire HTBI primers with Arm-PCR amplification of CDR3. One entry per CDR3 protein results from TCRdb running MiXCR on the multiplex PCR reads. The sample yields roughly 300,000 distinct CDR3 sequences, around 21% seen once. This sample comprised peripheral blood mononuclear cells (PBMCs), obtained when the disease was refractory, from a patient treated with antithyroid drugs. The receptor source for this set is a female donor with Graves disease.

This clonotype has a handful of counts. The chain carries TRBV10-3 and TRBJ2-7; D perhaps matches TRBD1 (6 bases). The V end lost 4 bases, the J end lost 2 bases, and 15 bases lay between the germline ends. The CDR3 length is 15 residues. The germline CDR1 and CDR2 sequences are ENHRY and SYGVKD. In DNA form, the CDR3 reads TGTGCCATCAGTGGGGTACGTGGGGGCCCCTACGAGCAGTACTTC. Translating gives CAISGVRGGPYEQYF.

This clonotype was counted ten times or more. The chain joins TRBV6-2 or TRBV6-3 to TRBJ2-5; TRBD1 agrees at 10 bases. CDR3 length: 16 amino acids. CDR1 is MNHEY and CDR2 is SVGEGT in the germline V gene. After removal of 11 bases from V and 2 bases from J, the junction contained 14 bases not matched to a gene. CDR3 residues: CAGSYGGQGDQETQYF. The CDR3 DNA is TGTGCCGGTTCGTACGGAGGACAGGGGGATCAAGAGACCCAGTACTTC.

This clonotype was detected many times. The rearrangement links TRBV2 to TRBJ2-7, with D perhaps TRBD1 (6 bases). Germline-derived CDR1 and CDR2 are SNHLY and FYNNEI. The CDR3 is made up of 14 amino acids. V lost 10 bases to trimming and J lost 1 base, with 17 bases between them. The CDR3 nucleotides are TGTGCCATCAAAGGACAGTACACTTCCTACGAGCAGTACTTC. Its protein product is CAIKGQYTSYEQYF.

This clonotype has more than one count but fewer than ten. This chain links TRBV5-1 with TRBJ2-7, with D tentatively TRBD2 (5 bases). The CDR3 loop spans 13 amino acids. Trimming took 2 bases from V and 4 from J, leaving 10 bases between them. From germline, CDR1 is SGHRS and CDR2 YFSETQ. This CDR3 reads CASSFLLAYEQYF. The CDR3 DNA reads TGCGCCAGCAGCTTTTTGTTAGCGTACGAGCAGTACTTC.

The J gene is TRBJ2-7, the V gene TRBV6-1, with D possibly matching TRBD2 (5 bases). Germline V gene data show CDR1 as MNHNS and CDR2 as SASEGT. This CDR3 comprises 18 residues. V lost 2 bases, J lost 3 bases, and 23 bases lay in between. CDR3 amino acids: CASSEYPPEVQAIYEQYF. CDR3 nucleotides: TGTGCCAGCAGTGAATACCCCCCGGAGGTGCAGGCAATCTACGAGCAGTACTTC.

This chain joins TRBV6-4 and TRBJ2-2; D call uncertain. The V end was cut by 3 bases, the J end by 4 bases, with 6 bases between. This CDR3 comprises 13 residues. CDR1 and CDR2 from the germline V gene are MRHNA and SNTAGT. The CDR3 here is CASSEGSTGELFF. The DNA for the CDR3 is TGTGCCAGCAGTGAGGGCAGCACCGGGGAGCTGTTTTTT.

This clonotype showed up just a few times. The rearrangement uses TRBV20-1 and TRBJ1-5, with a possible D match to TRBD1 (5 bases). Per the germline V gene, CDR1 is DFQATT and CDR2 is SNEGSKA (reference sequence). This CDR3 region has 14 residues. The ends were cut back, 3 bases at V and 2 bases at J, with 11 bases in the middle. CDR3 nucleotides: TGCAGTGCTAGCCAGGGCTTAGGCAATCAGCCCCAGCATTTT. Residues: CSASQGLGNQPQHF.

Only a few counts were recorded for this clonotype. V and J are TRBV7-6 and TRBJ2-7; TRBD1 aligns across 8 bases. This CDR3 region has 16 residues. With V trimmed by 1 base and J by 4 bases, 9 bases remained unmatched. Germline CDR1 is SGHVS and CDR2 is FNYEAQ. CDR3 sequence: CASSLVSGTGSYEQYF. Written as DNA, the CDR3 is TGTGCCAGCAGCTTAGTGTCCGGGACAGGCTCGTACGAGCAGTACTTC.

This clonotype was counted a few times. V is TRBV20-1 and J is TRBJ1-1; D is possibly TRBD1 (5 bases). V lost 0 bases and J 2 bases, leaving 13 bases between the germline ends. This CDR3 is 15 amino acids long. The germline gives CDR1 DFQATT, CDR2 SNEGSKA (reference sequence). The CDR3 reads CSAREYRSRNTEAFF. CDR3 bases: TGCAGTGCTAGAGAGTACAGGTCTCGCAACACTGAAGCTTTCTTT.

Ten or more counts support this clonotype. The rearrangement links TRBV7-2 to TRBJ2-7; 8 bases line up with TRBD2. V dropped 2 bases and J dropped 1; count of bases not matched to a gene: 4. The CDR3 length is 15 residues. Germline values: CDR1 SGHTA, CDR2 FQGNSA. The CDR3 bases are TGTGCCAGCAGCTTAACGAGCGGGGGATCCTACGAGCAGTACTTC. As protein: CASSLTSGGSYEQYF.

This chain connects TRBV19 to TRBJ1-5; D might be TRBD1 (5 bases). The germline CDR1 and CDR2 sequences are LNHDA and SQIVND (reference sequence). This CDR3 is built from 14 residues. V lost 3 bases and J 3 bases, leaving 9 bases between the germline ends. The CDR3 is CASSIGAPNQPQHF. The CDR3 DNA is TGTGCCAGTAGTATTGGGGCTCCCAATCAGCCCCAGCATTTT.

There are many counts of this clonotype. The genes are TRBV28 and TRBJ2-7, with D possibly TRBD2 on 5 matching bases. The germline CDR1 and CDR2 sequences are MDHEN and SYDVKM. Deletions cut 6 bases from V and 2 bases from J, with 8 bases between. The CDR3 consists of 12 residues. The CDR3 is CASRDGTYEQYF. DNA of the CDR3: TGTGCCAGCAGGGACGGGACCTACGAGCAGTACTTC.

In this sample, this clonotype turned up a few times. The chain recombines TRBV7-2 with TRBJ2-7; D is perhaps TRBD1 or TRBD2 (7 bases each). Germline CDR1 and CDR2: SGHTA and FQGNSA. The V gene lost 2 bases and the J gene lost 3 bases, with 14 bases spanning the gap. CDR3 length equals 15 residues. Here the CDR3 reads CASSLWGGQRYEQYF. Here the CDR3 DNA reads TGTGCCAGCAGCTTATGGGGGGGACAGCGCTACGAGCAGTACTTC.